This is a list of T cell receptor beta chains from one sample in a study of blood T cells in healthy people across ages. TCRdb processed the 5' RACE reads anew with MiXCR; each CDR3 protein has one entry. The sample holds some 710,000 distinct CDR3 sequences, about half seen once. Sequenced sample: blood. Receptors were obtained from a man older than 75 in good health. Each CDR3 is given with its conserved first and last residue. Fields, in order: J gene, V gene, CDR3 protein.

J: TRBJ2-7
V: TRBV15
CDR3: CATSRGVGTAYNEQYF

J: TRBJ2-1
V: TRBV5-1
CDR3: CASSPNPSGDYNEQFF

J: TRBJ2-1
V: TRBV20-1
CDR3: CSARVTSGRGTMNQFF

J: TRBJ2-7
V: TRBV4-1
CDR3: CASSQEPDGGYEQYF

J: TRBJ2-3
V: TRBV7-2
CDR3: CASSLGGRDTETQYF

J: TRBJ2-5
V: TRBV16
CDR3: CASSHAGGPQETQYF

J: TRBJ2-5
V: TRBV20-1
CDR3: CSARPGLGSLNEQYF

J: NA
V: TRBV27
CDR3: CASTPARGKHYEQYF

J: TRBJ2-5
V: TRBV30
CDR3: CAWRRGGVETQYF

J: TRBJ2-7
V: TRBV28
CDR3: CASSLWSAGSHYEQYF

J: TRBJ1-5
V: TRBV20-1
CDR3: CSAPSGGQPQHF

J: TRBJ2-3
V: TRBV27
CDR3: CASTYASGASTDTQYF

J: TRBJ2-2
V: TRBV7-3
CDR3: CASSLDVAGAGELFF